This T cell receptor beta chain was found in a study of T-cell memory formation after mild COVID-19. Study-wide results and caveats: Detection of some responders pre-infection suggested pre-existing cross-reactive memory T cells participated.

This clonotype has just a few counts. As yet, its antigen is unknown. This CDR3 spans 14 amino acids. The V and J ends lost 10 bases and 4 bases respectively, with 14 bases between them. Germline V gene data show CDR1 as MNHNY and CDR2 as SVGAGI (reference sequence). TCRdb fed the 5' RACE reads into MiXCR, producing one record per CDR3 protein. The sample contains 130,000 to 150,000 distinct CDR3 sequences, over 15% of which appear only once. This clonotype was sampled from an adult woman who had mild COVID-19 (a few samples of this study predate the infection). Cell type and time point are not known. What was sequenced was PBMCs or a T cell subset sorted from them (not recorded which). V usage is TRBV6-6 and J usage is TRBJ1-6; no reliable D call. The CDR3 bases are TGTGCCACGAGCAAGTCCAGTTATAATTCACCCCTCCACTTT. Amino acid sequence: CATSKSSYNSPLHF.